Following are 17 T cell receptor beta chains from one sample sequenced in a study of blood T cell repertoires in COVID-19 (dated by TCRdb to the early 2020s). The library was obtained by the immunoSEQ multiplex PCR assay. In its TCRdb copy, this immuneACCESS table keeps in-frame sequences only and misses some clones. Where compared with another copy, unresolved V genes explain less than half of these, and the others have no known cause. This sample lists around 59,000 clones; about 90% were detected once. Over 4% of the sample belongs to the ten largest clones. Sequencing was carried out using peripheral blood. The receptors derive from a man in his 60s with acute or convalescent COVID-19.

V is TRBV25-1 and J is TRBJ1-2, with a weak D call TRBD1 (5 bases). The CDR3 has 14 residues. Germline lookup yields CDR1 MGHDK and CDR2 SYGVNS. V gave up 6 bases and J gave up 3 bases, with 14 bases separating them. CDR3 region: CASRSRWGDYGYTF. CDR3 nucleotide sequence: TGTGCCAGCAGATCGAGGTGGGGGGACTATGGCTACACCTTC.

This chain uses TRBV28 with TRBJ2-7; 8 bases are shared with TRBD1. The CDR3 consists of 14 residues. The germline gives CDR1 MDHEN, CDR2 SYDVKM. V gave up 7 bases and J gave up 0 bases; unmatched junction bases: 5. CDR3 DNA sequence: TGTGCCAGCACCCTACAGGGGGTCTCCTACGAGCAGTACTTC. Its protein is CASTLQGVSYEQYF.

The CDR3: CASRLGLNTGELFF. The CDR3 DNA follows: TGTGCCAGCAGATTGGGCCTAAACACCGGGGAGCTGTTTTTT. The chain links TRBV28 to TRBJ2-2; D not certain. The CDR3 has 14 residues. Germline lookup yields CDR1 MDHEN and CDR2 SYDVKM. The V end lost 6 bases, the J end lost 2 bases, and 10 bases lay between the germline ends.

The V call is TRBV4-1, the J call TRBJ2-5; the D gene is possibly TRBD2 (6 bases). The CDR3 runs 15 residues. Germline V CDR1 and CDR2: MGHRA, YSYEKL. Trimming left V 1 base short and J 4 bases short, with 13 bases between. CDR3 protein: CASSQVLAWGETQYF. The CDR3 region has the DNA TGCGCCAGCAGCCAAGTACTAGCATGGGGAGAGACCCAGTACTTC.

The chain is built from TRBV5-1 and TRBJ2-1; 9 positions match TRBD2. The CDR3 length is 14 residues. The germline V gene encodes CDR1 SGHRS and CDR2 YFSETQ. Losses at the gene ends were 0 bases for V and 7 bases for J; bases not matched to a gene: 2. This chain's CDR3 is CASSLESGRNEQFF. CDR3 nucleotide sequence: TGCGCCAGCAGCTTGGAAAGCGGGAGGAATGAGCAGTTCTTC.

By sample fraction, this clone is medium-sized. This sequence joins TRBV10-3 and TRBJ2-2; TRBD2 matches at 13 bases. Unmatched junction bases numbered 8, after V lost 5 bases and J lost 8 bases. The CDR3 is 16 amino acids. Looked up from germline, CDR1 is ENHRY and CDR2 is SYGVKD. CDR3 nucleotides: TGTGCCATCAGTTCAGGACTAGCGGGAGTCGGGGGGGAGCTGTTTTTT. Protein sequence: CAISSGLAGVGGELFF.

This chain joins TRBV6-5 and TRBJ2-3; TRBD2 matches at 9 bases. The CDR3 contains 15 residues. Per germline, CDR1 MNHEY and CDR2 SVGAGI. V shed 6 bases and J 2 bases; nucleotides not matched to a gene: 6. This CDR3 reads CASRGLGLATDTQYF. The CDR3 DNA is TGTGCCAGCAGGGGTCTGGGACTAGCCACAGATACGCAGTATTTT.

This sequence joins TRBV13 and TRBJ2-2; D perhaps matches TRBD2 (5 bases). Trimming took 4 bases from V and 0 from J, leaving 15 bases between them. The CDR3 covers 17 residues. From germline, CDR1 is PRHDT and CDR2 FYEKMQ (reference sequence). The CDR3 coding sequence is TGTGCCAGCAGCTCCTTCAGTGGGAGATCGAACACCGGGGAGCTGTTTTTT. This codes for CASSSFSGRSNTGELFF.

This clone was seen more than once but under ten times. The J gene is TRBJ2-6, the V gene TRBV30, with a weak D call TRBD2 (7 bases). The CDR3 covers 15 residues. V lost 3 bases and J lost 4, with 13 bases in between. The V gene's germline CDR1 is GTSNPN and CDR2 SVGIG (reference sequence). CDR3 in DNA: TGTGCCTGGAGGCGGGGGCGCGCCGGGGCCAACGTCCTGACTTTC. Translated: CAWRRGRAGANVLTF. The full variable domain, rest sourced from reference TRBV30 and TRBJ2-6, is SQTIHQWPATLVQPVGSPLSLECTVEGTSNPNLYWYRQAAGRGLQLLFYSVGIGQISSEVPQNLSASRPQDRQFILSSKKLLLSDSGFYLCAWRRGRAGANVLTFGAGSRLTVL.

The chain recombines TRBV3-1 (or the pseudogene TRBV3-2) with TRBJ1-1; perhaps TRBD1 as D (6 bases). Per germline, CDR1 LGHDT and CDR2 YNNKEL (reference sequence). With 5 bases removed from V and 7 bases from J, the gap between germline ends came to 17 bases. The CDR3 runs 14 residues. As DNA, the CDR3 is TGTGCCAGCAGCTATAGAACAGGGCGGAGTGAAGCTTTCTTT. This gives the protein CASSYRTGRSEAFF.

The chain combines TRBV27 with TRBJ2-6; 10 nucleotides agree with TRBD1. Germline CDR1 reads MNHEY; CDR2 reads SMNVEV (reference sequence). J gave up 0 bases and V 5 bases, and 4 bases lay outside the gene matches. CDR3 length: 17 residues. The CDR3 coding sequence is TGTGCCAGCAGTCCGACAGGGGGCTTCTCTGGGGCCAACGTCCTGACTTTC. Amino acids: CASSPTGGFSGANVLTF.

By sample share, this clone is medium-sized. This rearrangement joins TRBV4-1 to TRBJ2-7; 7 nucleotides agree with TRBD1. This CDR3 is 15 amino acids long. Trimming took 4 bases from V and 6 from J; bases not matched to a gene: 12. The germline CDR1 and CDR2 sequences are MGHRA and YSYEKL. The CDR3, as DNA: TGCGCCAGCAGCCGAGTCCGGGACAGAAGGCGCGAGCAGTACTTC. Encoded protein: CASSRVRDRRREQYF.

This sequence joins TRBV9 and TRBJ2-3; D perhaps matches TRBD2 (5 bases). Per germline, CDR1 SGDLS and CDR2 YYNGEE. This CDR3 comprises 15 residues. V shed 0 bases and J shed 4 bases, with 12 bases lying between them. CDR3 coding DNA: TGTGCCAGCAGCGTAGATCGGCGGGCGGCAGATACGCAGTATTTT. Protein: CASSVDRRAADTQYF.

The genes are TRBV6-1 and TRBJ1-2; possibly TRBD1 for D (5 bases). Trimming took 0 bases from V and 4 from J, leaving 9 bases between them. Germline CDR1 MNHNS, CDR2 SASEGT. CDR3 length equals 14 residues. The CDR3 nucleotides read TGTGCCAGCAGTGAAGCGACAGCCACCTATGGCTACACCTTC. Residues: CASSEATATYGYTF.

V and J are TRBV12-5 and TRBJ2-3; D remains ambiguous. The CDR3 runs to 14 residues. Trimming removed 1 base at V and 5 bases at J, with 10 bases between. Germline V lookup: CDR1 LGHNT, CDR2 FRNRAP. The CDR3 DNA reads as TGTGCTAGTGGTTTGGGGGTCCCGGGAGATACGCAGTATTTT. Its protein product is CASGLGVPGDTQYF.

The V gene is TRBV6-4, the J gene TRBJ2-3; 11 bases are shared with TRBD1. Germline loops: CDR1 MRHNA, CDR2 SNTAGT. Trimming took 3 bases from V and 8 from J; bases not matched to a gene: 1. The CDR3 has 13 residues. The DNA for the CDR3 is TGTGCCAGCAGTGAAGGGACAGGGGGTACGCAGTATTTT. As protein: CASSEGTGGTQYF.

This clone occurred once. J is TRBJ2-7 and V is TRBV28; D possibly corresponds to TRBD2 (5 bases). The CDR3 runs to 12 residues. Germline V CDR1 and CDR2: MDHEN, SYDVKM. Trimming left V 2 bases short and J 9 bases short, with 11 bases between. CDR3 bases: TGTGCCAGCAGTTTAGTGATCGGAGGGCAGTACTTC. Translated, it gives CASSLVIGGQYF.